This T cell receptor beta chain was profiled in a study of T cells in Graves' hyperthyroidism and ophthalmopathy. With 1 base removed from V and 0 bases from J, the gap between germline ends came to 12 bases. The CDR3 is 16 amino acids. Amplified TCR beta CDR3 regions derived from RNA transcripts. TCR CDR3 underwent first-round RT-PCR with the HTBI primer set. TCRdb analysed the multiplex PCR reads with MiXCR anew, one entry per CDR3 protein. This sample has 25,000 to 30,000 distinct CDR3 sequences; roughly 45% occur once, and the top ten carry approximately 10%. The source is a young woman with Graves' hyperthyroidism. The specimen sequenced was blood. The V gene is TRBV12-3 or TRBV12-4, the J gene TRBJ1-2; unclear D gene. This CDR3 reads CASSLGAGRTNYGYTF. CDR3 DNA: TGTGCCAGCAGTTTAGGGGCGGGCAGAACTAACTATGGCTACACCTTC.